This TCR beta chain was observed in a study of cytomegalovirus exposure and HLA in healthy donors. Study in general: The 90 to 150 validation repertoires used the same platform as the 650 to 850 first-cohort repertoires, a later analysis reported.

TCRdb's copy holds only in-frame clones and misses some; the assay was immunoSEQ multiplex PCR. The table has about 200,000 clones, roughly 80% seen once; the top ten hold roughly 5.7%. General study results and limits: Subsequent analysis showed first-cohort TCR clusters tending to co-occur in 120 validation repertoires. CMV antigen specificity was confirmed in vitro for three CMV-associated chains.

CDR3 length: 16 amino acids. V was clipped by 1 base and J by 4 bases; unmatched bases: 5. From germline, CDR1 is SGHAT and CDR2 FQNNGV. A remark on this clone: Its antigen is still unknown.

The approximately 130-subject validation cohort, separate from the approximately 670-subject first cohort, included the donors. The sequence came from a woman aged 18-29 years in good health and CMV-seronegative. The chain joins TRBV11-2 to TRBJ2-1; 9 bases agree with TRBD2. Sequenced: PBMCs. CDR3 region: CASSLVLAGSYNEQFF. Here the CDR3 DNA reads TGTGCCAGCAGCTTAGTCCTAGCGGGGTCATACAATGAGCAGTTCTTC. The full variable domain, with the rest looked up from reference TRBV11-2 and TRBJ2-1, is EAGVAQSPRYKIIEKRQSVAFWCNPISGHATLYWYQQILGQGPKLLIQFQNNGVVDDSQLPKDRFSAERLKGVDSTLKIQPAKLEDSAVYLCASSLVLAGSYNEQFFGPGTRLTVL.